This T cell receptor beta chain was obtained from a study of blood T cell repertoires in COVID-19. Study summary: Spain, Italy and the United States supplied samples that represented acute and convalescent COVID-19.

CDR1 and CDR2 from the germline V gene are SGHTA and FQGNSA. This CDR3 has 13 amino acids. V lost 2 bases to trimming and J lost 3 bases, with 5 bases between them. Clones were read by immunoSEQ multiplex PCR, and TCRdb kept only the in-frame ones, dropping some. The sample has some 35,000 clones, less than 90% seen once; the top ten hold more than 15%. The genes are TRBV7-2 and TRBJ2-1; D is uncertain. This sequence originates from a man in his 70s with acute or convalescent COVID-19. The sequenced sample was peripheral blood. CDR3 coding DNA: TGTGCCAGCAGCTTACTATACTACAATGAGCAGTTCTTC. Protein sequence: CASSLLYYNEQFF.